This TCR beta chain is drawn from a study of T cells expressing NK-cell markers. In the study overall: Sorted CD3+CD56+NKG2C+, CD3+CD56+NKG2C- and CD3+CD56-NKG2C+ T-cell subsets were beta-chain profiled.

This clonotype counts as medium-sized (0.01 to 0.1%) by frequency. What it recognizes is unknown. Study-level findings and limits: Researchers report these clonotypes also headed the CD3+CD56-NKG2C+ fraction in a handful of donors.

With the 5' RACE reads reprocessed, TCRdb shows one record per CDR3 protein and no DNA. Its table records fewer than 6,500 distinct CDR3 sequences. The clonotype originates from a man between 18 and 29 years old in good health. The sequenced sample consisted of blood T cells: a sorted CD56 or NKG2C T cell subset, CD4+ or CD8+ T cells, or bulk PBMC T cells (not recorded which).

CDR3 loop: CASSEIFNIGAKYNEQFF. The chain couples TRBV6-1 to TRBJ2-1; without DNA, the TCRdb call of TRBD1 cannot be checked. The germline V gene encodes CDR1 MNHNS and CDR2 SASEGT. The CDR3 sequence is 18 residues long.